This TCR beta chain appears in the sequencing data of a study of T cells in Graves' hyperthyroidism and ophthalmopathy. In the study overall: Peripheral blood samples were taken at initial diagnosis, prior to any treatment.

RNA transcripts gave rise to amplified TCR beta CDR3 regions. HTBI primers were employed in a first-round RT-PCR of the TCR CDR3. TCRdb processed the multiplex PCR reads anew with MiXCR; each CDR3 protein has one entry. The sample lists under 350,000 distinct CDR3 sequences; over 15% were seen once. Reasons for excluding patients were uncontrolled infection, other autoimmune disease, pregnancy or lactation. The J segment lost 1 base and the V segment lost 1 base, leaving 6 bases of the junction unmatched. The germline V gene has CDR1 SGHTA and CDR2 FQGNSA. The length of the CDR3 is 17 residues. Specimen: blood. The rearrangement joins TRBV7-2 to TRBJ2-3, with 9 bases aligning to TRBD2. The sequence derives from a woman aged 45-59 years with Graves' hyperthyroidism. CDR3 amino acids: CASSLESGGGGTDTQYF. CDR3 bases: TGTGCCAGCAGCTTAGAGTCGGGCGGGGGGGGCACAGATACGCAGTATTTT.